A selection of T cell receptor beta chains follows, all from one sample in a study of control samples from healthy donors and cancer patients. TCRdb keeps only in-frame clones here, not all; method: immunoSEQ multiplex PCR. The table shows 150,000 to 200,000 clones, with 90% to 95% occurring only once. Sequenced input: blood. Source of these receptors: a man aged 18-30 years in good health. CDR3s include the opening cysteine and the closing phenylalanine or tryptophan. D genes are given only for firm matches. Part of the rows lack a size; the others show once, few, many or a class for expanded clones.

CDR3 DNA: TGTGCCAGCAGCCAAGATAAAGCGGCAGGGGGAAGGTACGAGCAGTACTTC; CDR3 protein: CASSQDKAAGGRYEQYF; J gene: TRBJ2-7; clone size: .; D gene: TRBD1; V gene: TRBV14
CDR3 DNA: TGTGCCAGCAGCGTAGAACCCCCTTCACAGGGGGGACAGCCCCAGCATTTT; CDR3 protein: CASSVEPPSQGGQPQHF; J gene: TRBJ1-5; clone size: .; D gene: TRBD1; V gene: TRBV9
CDR3 DNA: TGTGCCAGCAGTACCAGGGGGAGAGGGGGGGCTTGGAATGAGCAGTTCTTC; CDR3 protein: CASSTRGRGGAWNEQFF; J gene: TRBJ2-1; clone size: .; D gene: .; V gene: TRBV27
CDR3 DNA: TGTGCCAGCACCAACCGGAGAGGTCAGCCCCAGCATTTT; CDR3 protein: CASTNRRGQPQHF; J gene: TRBJ1-5; clone size: .; D gene: .; V gene: TRBV12-3/TRBV12-4
CDR3 DNA: TGTGCCAGCAGTGAACGGTTTGCCTACAATGAGCAGTTCTTC; CDR3 protein: CASSERFAYNEQFF; J gene: TRBJ2-1; clone size: .; D gene: .; V gene: TRBV6-1
CDR3 DNA: TGTGCCAGCAGCTTACTTGGGGAAGTGGGCGGCATTCAGTACTTC; CDR3 protein: CASSLLGEVGGIQYF; J gene: TRBJ2-4; clone size: .; D gene: .; V gene: TRBV7-3
CDR3 DNA: TGTGCCAGCAGCTTAACCCATATTAGCAACACCGGGGAGCTGTTTTTT; CDR3 protein: CASSLTHISNTGELFF; J gene: TRBJ2-2; clone size: .; D gene: .; V gene: TRBV7-3
CDR3 DNA: TGTGCCATCAGTGAGGGGGCATTGCGAGCGGGGGTCTACGAGCAGTACTTC; CDR3 protein: CAISEGALRAGVYEQYF; J gene: TRBJ2-7; clone size: .; D gene: TRBD2; V gene: TRBV10-3
CDR3 DNA: TGTGCCAGTAGTAATCTAGCGGATTACAATGAGCAGTTCTTC; CDR3 protein: CASSNLADYNEQFF; J gene: TRBJ2-1; clone size: once; D gene: TRBD2; V gene: TRBV19
CDR3 DNA: TGTGCCAGCAGCGACTTTACAGGCCTTAGCTCCTACAATGAGCAGTTCTTC; CDR3 protein: CASSDFTGLSSYNEQFF; J gene: TRBJ2-1; clone size: .; D gene: .; V gene: TRBV28
CDR3 DNA: TGTGCCAGCAGTGGTAACTTGGCGACTAGCGGGGCGGGGGAGCAGTACTTC; CDR3 protein: CASSGNLATSGAGEQYF; J gene: TRBJ2-7; clone size: .; D gene: TRBD2; V gene: TRBV6-1
CDR3 DNA: TGTGCCAGCAGCTTGGCGGTCACCAGCACAGATACGCAGTATTTT; CDR3 protein: CASSLAVTSTDTQYF; J gene: TRBJ2-3; clone size: .; D gene: .; V gene: TRBV5-4
CDR3 DNA: TGCGCCAGCAGCTTGGGAGGGGACAATCAGCCCCAGCATTTT; CDR3 protein: CASSLGGDNQPQHF; J gene: TRBJ1-5; clone size: .; D gene: .; V gene: TRBV5-1
CDR3 DNA: TGTGCCACATCCGGGACGGCTGGAAACACCATATATTTT; CDR3 protein: CATSGTAGNTIYF; J gene: TRBJ1-3; clone size: once; D gene: .; V gene: TRBV10-3
CDR3 DNA: TGTGCCAGCAGTGAAGCTGCTAGCGGGGGCCCCAGGGCCTACGAGCAGTACTTC; CDR3 protein: CASSEAASGGPRAYEQYF; J gene: TRBJ2-7; clone size: .; D gene: TRBD2; V gene: TRBV2
CDR3 DNA: TGTGCCTGGAGTACCCCTCATGCGGGGGGGATGGATTTT; CDR3 protein: CAWSTPHAGGMDF; J gene: TRBJ2-3; clone size: .; D gene: TRBD2; V gene: TRBV30
CDR3 DNA: TGTGCCAGCAGCCAAAGAACAGTTTACAATGAGCAGTTCTTC; CDR3 protein: CASSQRTVYNEQFF; J gene: TRBJ2-1; clone size: .; D gene: .; V gene: TRBV3-1/TRBV3-2
CDR3 DNA: TGTGCCAGCAGGGCGGACAGTAACGATGGCTACACCTTC; CDR3 protein: CASRADSNDGYTF; J gene: TRBJ1-2; clone size: once; D gene: .; V gene: TRBV6-5
CDR3 DNA: TGCGCCAGCAGCTCAACAGGGGATGACACTGAAGCTTTCTTT; CDR3 protein: CASSSTGDDTEAFF; J gene: TRBJ1-1; clone size: many; D gene: TRBD1; V gene: TRBV5-1
CDR3 DNA: TGCGCCAGCAGCTTGGGCGGAGACACAGATACGCAGTATTTT; CDR3 protein: CASSLGGDTDTQYF; J gene: TRBJ2-3; clone size: .; D gene: .; V gene: TRBV5-1
CDR3 DNA: TGTGCCAGCAGCCTCCTCCGGGATCGGAGCGAGCAGTACTTC; CDR3 protein: CASSLLRDRSEQYF; J gene: TRBJ2-7; clone size: .; D gene: .; V gene: TRBV14
CDR3 DNA: TGTGCCAGCAGCCCCCCCGGAGCGGGGTCGAACACCGGGGAGCTGTTTTTT; CDR3 protein: CASSPPGAGSNTGELFF; J gene: TRBJ2-2; clone size: .; D gene: TRBD2; V gene: TRBV5-4
CDR3 DNA: TGTGCCAGCAGTGAGATTGAGGGGGCTAACGGCCAGCCCCAGCATTTT; CDR3 protein: CASSEIEGANGQPQHF; J gene: TRBJ1-5; clone size: .; D gene: TRBD1; V gene: TRBV2
CDR3 DNA: TGTGCCAGCAGTTCCGCCGCCCAGGGGATGGGGTATGGCTACACCTTC; CDR3 protein: CASSSAAQGMGYGYTF; J gene: TRBJ1-2; clone size: .; D gene: .; V gene: TRBV6-6
CDR3 DNA: TGTGCCAGCTCACCCCTCCCTCCTACTAACTGGGACAAGGAGTATTTT; CDR3 protein: CASSPLPPTNWDKEYF; J gene: TRBJ2-3; clone size: .; D gene: .; V gene: TRBV18
CDR3 DNA: TGTGCCACCCTAGACGGTAGCTCCTACGAGCAGTACTTC; CDR3 protein: CATLDGSSYEQYF; J gene: TRBJ2-7; clone size: once; D gene: .; V gene: TRBV28
CDR3 DNA: TGTGCCAGCAGTTTTAACTTCTACAATGAGCAGTTCTTC; CDR3 protein: CASSFNFYNEQFF; J gene: TRBJ2-1; clone size: .; D gene: .; V gene: TRBV28
CDR3 DNA: TGTGCCAGCAGTGAAGACGCAGGTGGTAATGAAAAACTGTTTTTT; CDR3 protein: CASSEDAGGNEKLFF; J gene: TRBJ1-4; clone size: .; D gene: .; V gene: TRBV2
CDR3 DNA: TGTGCCTCAGCGGGGAGCTCCTACGAGCAGTACTTC; CDR3 protein: CASAGSSYEQYF; J gene: TRBJ2-7; clone size: .; D gene: TRBD2; V gene: TRBV10-3
CDR3 DNA: TGCGCCAGCAGCCCAAATAGAGGGGGGTTAAGCACAGATACGCAGTATTTT; CDR3 protein: CASSPNRGGLSTDTQYF; J gene: TRBJ2-3; clone size: .; D gene: .; V gene: TRBV5-1
CDR3 DNA: TGTGCCAGCAGGACCTCGCGGCTCCTCTACAATGAGCAGTTCTTC; CDR3 protein: CASRTSRLLYNEQFF; J gene: TRBJ2-1; clone size: .; D gene: .; V gene: TRBV6-5
CDR3 DNA: TGTGCCAGCAGCTTAAGGGACAGGGTTTATTTT; CDR3 protein: CASSLRDRVYF; J gene: TRBJ1-3; clone size: .; D gene: TRBD1; V gene: TRBV13
CDR3 DNA: TGTGCCACCAGTGACCCTTCAGGCCAGCCCCAGCATTTT; CDR3 protein: CATSDPSGQPQHF; J gene: TRBJ1-5; clone size: .; D gene: .; V gene: TRBV24-1
CDR3 DNA: TGTGCCACCGGGGGCTCCTATAATTCACCCCTCCACTTT; CDR3 protein: CATGGSYNSPLHF; J gene: TRBJ1-6; clone size: .; D gene: .; V gene: TRBV15
CDR3 DNA: TGCGCCAGCAGCACCCGGGACAGAGCTAACTATGGCTACACCTTC; CDR3 protein: CASSTRDRANYGYTF; J gene: TRBJ1-2; clone size: .; D gene: TRBD1; V gene: TRBV4-1
CDR3 DNA: TGTGCCAGCAGCTTCATTCGGGGTGAGCAGTACTTC; CDR3 protein: CASSFIRGEQYF; J gene: TRBJ2-7; clone size: .; D gene: .; V gene: TRBV7-8
CDR3 DNA: TGTGCTAGTGGTACCGCTAGCTCAGATACGCAGTATTTT; CDR3 protein: CASGTASSDTQYF; J gene: TRBJ2-3; clone size: .; D gene: .; V gene: TRBV12-5
CDR3 DNA: TGTGCCAGCAGCTTCTCCCCGGGGGCTAGCGGGGAGCTGTTTTTT; CDR3 protein: CASSFSPGASGELFF; J gene: TRBJ2-2; clone size: .; D gene: .; V gene: TRBV7-9
CDR3 DNA: TGTGCCAGTTCCAGGAGACTCACAGATACGCAGTATTTT; CDR3 protein: CASSRRLTDTQYF; J gene: TRBJ2-3; clone size: .; D gene: .; V gene: TRBV19
CDR3 DNA: TGCGCCAGCAGCTTGGTTGGACTCCCAAATGAGCAGTTCTTC; CDR3 protein: CASSLVGLPNEQFF; J gene: TRBJ2-1; clone size: .; D gene: .; V gene: TRBV5-1
CDR3 DNA: TGTGCCTGGACCCCCGGGTCGAACACCGGGGAGCTGTTTTTT; CDR3 protein: CAWTPGSNTGELFF; J gene: TRBJ2-2; clone size: .; D gene: .; V gene: TRBV30
CDR3 DNA: TGTGCCAGCAGCCCGCTAGCGGGGGTATACAATGAGCAGTTCTTC; CDR3 protein: CASSPLAGVYNEQFF; J gene: TRBJ2-1; clone size: .; D gene: TRBD2; V gene: TRBV7-2
CDR3 DNA: TGTGCCAGCAGCTTAAGGGCCGGACAGGCTAATTCACCCCTCCACTTT; CDR3 protein: CASSLRAGQANSPLHF; J gene: TRBJ1-6; clone size: .; D gene: TRBD1; V gene: TRBV7-3
CDR3 DNA: TGCGCCAGCAGCCAAGATGGTGGGGTGTCAGAAGCTTTCTTT; CDR3 protein: CASSQDGGVSEAFF; J gene: TRBJ1-1; clone size: .; D gene: .; V gene: TRBV4-1
CDR3 DNA: TGCGCCAGCAGCAGCGGGACAGCAACTAATGAAAAACTGTTTTTT; CDR3 protein: CASSSGTATNEKLFF; J gene: TRBJ1-4; clone size: .; D gene: TRBD1; V gene: TRBV5-1
CDR3 DNA: TGTGCCAGCAGTGTTGAGGGGAACACTGAAGCTTTCTTT; CDR3 protein: CASSVEGNTEAFF; J gene: TRBJ1-1; clone size: .; D gene: .; V gene: TRBV2
CDR3 DNA: TGTGCCACCAGTGACCCGACCGGGGCCAACAATGAGCAGTTCTTC; CDR3 protein: CATSDPTGANNEQFF; J gene: TRBJ2-1; clone size: .; D gene: .; V gene: TRBV24-1
CDR3 DNA: TGTGCCAGCAGCCGTACAGGGGACGAGCAGTACTTC; CDR3 protein: CASSRTGDEQYF; J gene: TRBJ2-7; clone size: .; D gene: TRBD1; V gene: TRBV7-9
CDR3 DNA: TGCGCCAGCTTCCGGGAGGGATCCGAGCAGTACTTC; CDR3 protein: CASFREGSEQYF; J gene: TRBJ2-7; clone size: .; D gene: TRBD2; V gene: TRBV5-1
CDR3 DNA: TGTGCCACCAGTGATTTACGGCAGGGGCCCCTCGAGCAGTACTTC; CDR3 protein: CATSDLRQGPLEQYF; J gene: TRBJ2-7; clone size: .; D gene: .; V gene: TRBV24-1
CDR3 DNA: TGTGCCAGCAGCACCCGAGACGGGACAGGGTTTTATCAGCCCCAGCATTTT; CDR3 protein: CASSTRDGTGFYQPQHF; J gene: TRBJ1-5; clone size: .; D gene: .; V gene: TRBV21-1
CDR3 DNA: TGTGCCACCAGTGGAGACAGTTCCTACGAGCAGTACTTC; CDR3 protein: CATSGDSSYEQYF; J gene: TRBJ2-7; clone size: once; D gene: .; V gene: TRBV24-1
CDR3 DNA: TGTGCCAGCACCCTAACCTGGGACGTTTACAATGAGCAGTTCTTC; CDR3 protein: CASTLTWDVYNEQFF; J gene: TRBJ2-1; clone size: .; D gene: .; V gene: TRBV6-5